The 11 T cell receptor beta chains in this list originate from one sample, sequenced in a study of beta chain features in type 1 diabetes. cDNA synthesis used the whole RNA isolate, giving expressed TCRB sequences. Here immunoSEQ multiplex PCR was the method, and the copy in TCRdb shows in-frame clones only, minus some. This table has around 400,000 clones, about 16% appearing once. The material sequenced was naive CD4+ T cells from blood. Receptor source: a woman aged 18 to 35 in good health.

The chain links TRBV7-2 to TRBJ2-7; 13 bases fit TRBD2. This CDR3 is built from 16 residues. CDR1 is SGHTA, CDR2 FQGNSA, per germline. Trimming cost V 4 bases and J 3 bases; bases outside gene matches: 6. The CDR3 sequence is CASSSGGLAGYYEQYF. CDR3 DNA sequence: TGTGCCAGCAGCTCCGGGGGACTAGCGGGATACTACGAGCAGTACTTC. Full variable domain (missing parts from reference TRBV7-2 and TRBJ2-7): GAGVSQSPSNKVTEKGKDVELRCDPISGHTALYWYRQSLGQGLEFLIYFQGNSAPDKSGLPSDRFSAERTGGSVSTLTIQRTQQEDSAVYLCASSSGGLAGYYEQYFGPGTRLTVT.

The rearrangement uses TRBV10-3 and TRBJ1-5; possibly TRBD1 for D (5 bases). This CDR3 is built from 13 residues. The V end lost 8 bases, the J end lost 6 bases, and 14 bases lay between the germline ends. The germline CDR1 and CDR2 sequences are ENHRY and SYGVKD. The CDR3 nucleotides are TGTGCCATCCGCAGGGTGGAAGGTCAGCCCCAGCATTTT. This encodes CAIRRVEGQPQHF.

This clone showed up just a few times. V gene TRBV7-9 combines with J gene TRBJ2-7; 8 bases are a match to TRBD2. The V gene end was trimmed by 3 bases and the J gene end by 0 bases; junction bases not matched to a gene: 13. The CDR3 is 18 residues long. Looked up from germline, CDR1 is SEHNR and CDR2 is FQNEAQ (reference sequence). The CDR3 DNA sequence: TGTGCCAGCAGCTTCCACTTAGGGGCTAGCGGGCACTCCTACGAGCAGTACTTC. Its translation is CASSFHLGASGHSYEQYF.

The chain couples TRBV15 to TRBJ2-7; no reliable D call. The CDR3 extends over 13 amino acids. Germline CDR1 LNHNV, CDR2 YYDKDF (reference sequence). The V and J ends lost 4 bases and 2 bases respectively, with 9 bases between them. Here the CDR3 DNA reads TGTGCCACCAGCATACTGAATACCTACGAGCAGTACTTC. Encoded protein: CATSILNTYEQYF.

In this sample, this clone turned up a few times. The chain employs TRBV18 and TRBJ2-7, with TRBD2 as a possible D gene (5 bases). The CDR3 contains 14 residues. Germline V gene sequence: CDR1 KGHSH, CDR2 LQKENI. V was trimmed by 3 bases and J by 6 bases, leaving 15 bases between them. As DNA, the CDR3 is TGTGCCAGCTCACCGGAGGTAACCGGAGGCGAGCAGTACTTC. It translates to CASSPEVTGGEQYF.

This clone has just a few counts. V is TRBV30 and J is TRBJ2-6; tentative D call: TRBD1 (6 bases). This CDR3 spans 16 amino acids. Germline V gene lookup returns CDR1 GTSNPN and CDR2 SVGIG (reference sequence). The V end was cut by 2 bases, the J end by 0 bases, with 11 bases between. The CDR3 DNA sequence: TGTGCCTGGAGTCGTCTAGGGGGCTCTGGGGCCAACGTCCTGACTTTC. It translates to CAWSRLGGSGANVLTF.

V is TRBV19 and J is TRBJ1-1; D ambiguous. The V gene lost 7 bases and the J gene lost 0 bases, with 12 bases spanning the gap. Germline V gene sequence: CDR1 LNHDA, CDR2 SQIVND (reference sequence). CDR3 length: 14 amino acids. For the CDR3, the DNA is TGTGCCAGTATAGACCGGGGATTGAACACTGAAGCTTTCTTT. It yields the protein CASIDRGLNTEAFF.

This clone occurred a few times. The V and J genes are TRBV30 and TRBJ1-2; D might be TRBD1 (6 bases). Germline CDR1 GTSNPN, CDR2 SVGIG (reference sequence). The CDR3 contains 11 residues. Trimming removed 2 bases at V and 14 bases at J, with 15 bases between. The CDR3 loop is CAWSSTGSRTF. Here the CDR3 DNA reads TGTGCCTGGAGTTCGACAGGCTCTAGGACCTTC.

In this sample, this clone turned up once. This chain joins TRBV5-1 and TRBJ2-4; a weak D match, TRBD2 (6 bases). Per germline, CDR1 SGHRS and CDR2 YFSETQ. V shed 0 bases and J shed 2 bases, with 9 bases lying between them. There are 15 residues in the CDR3. CDR3 sequence: CASSLEGGTKNIQYF. The CDR3 DNA reads TGCGCCAGCAGCTTGGAGGGCGGGACCAAAAACATTCAGTACTTC.

The chain couples TRBV19 to TRBJ2-7; no definite D call. In germline, CDR1 is LNHDA, CDR2 SQIVND (reference sequence). The CDR3 runs 13 residues. V lost 6 bases, J lost 6 bases, and 15 bases lay in between. The CDR3 sequence: CASSRVSAGEQYF. Here the CDR3 DNA reads TGTGCCAGTAGCCGGGTATCCGCCGGCGAGCAGTACTTC.

The V gene is TRBV30, the J gene TRBJ2-7; D remains ambiguous. This CDR3 is built from 12 residues. Deletions cut 0 bases from V and 0 bases from J, with 3 bases between. Germline V gene data show CDR1 as GTSNPN and CDR2 as SVGIG (reference sequence). In DNA, the CDR3 is TGTGCCTGGAGTGTACTCTCCTACGAGCAGTACTTC. As protein: CAWSVLSYEQYF.